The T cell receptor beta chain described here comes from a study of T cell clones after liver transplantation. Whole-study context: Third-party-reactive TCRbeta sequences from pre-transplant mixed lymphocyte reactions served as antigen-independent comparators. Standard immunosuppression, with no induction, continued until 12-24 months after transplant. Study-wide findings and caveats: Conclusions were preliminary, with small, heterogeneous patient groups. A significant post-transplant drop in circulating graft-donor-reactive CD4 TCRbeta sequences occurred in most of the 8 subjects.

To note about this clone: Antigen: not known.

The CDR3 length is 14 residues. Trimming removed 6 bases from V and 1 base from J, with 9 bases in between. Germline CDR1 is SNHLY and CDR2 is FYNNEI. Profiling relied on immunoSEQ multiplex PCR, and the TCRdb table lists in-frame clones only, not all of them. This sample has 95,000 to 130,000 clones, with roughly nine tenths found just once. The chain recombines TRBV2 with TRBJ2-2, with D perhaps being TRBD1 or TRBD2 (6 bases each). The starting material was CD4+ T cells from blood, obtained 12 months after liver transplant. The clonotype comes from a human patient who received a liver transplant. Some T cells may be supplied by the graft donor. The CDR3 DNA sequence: TGTGCCAGCAGGGAGGGACAGAACACCGGGGAGCTGTTTTTT. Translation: CASREGQNTGELFF.